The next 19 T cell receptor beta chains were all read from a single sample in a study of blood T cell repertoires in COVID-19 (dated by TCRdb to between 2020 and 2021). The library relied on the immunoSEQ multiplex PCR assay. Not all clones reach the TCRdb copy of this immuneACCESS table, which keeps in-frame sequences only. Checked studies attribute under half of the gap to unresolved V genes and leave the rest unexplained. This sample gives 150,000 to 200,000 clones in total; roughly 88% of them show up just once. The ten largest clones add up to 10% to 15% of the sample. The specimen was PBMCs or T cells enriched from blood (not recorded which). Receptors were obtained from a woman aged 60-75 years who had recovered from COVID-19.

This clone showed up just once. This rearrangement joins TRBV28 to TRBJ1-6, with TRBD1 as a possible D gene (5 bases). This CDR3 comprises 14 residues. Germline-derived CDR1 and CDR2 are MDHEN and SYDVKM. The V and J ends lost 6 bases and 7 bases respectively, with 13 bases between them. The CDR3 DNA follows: TGTGCCAGCAGATCGGGGGGAGGCAATTCACCCCTCCACTTT. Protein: CASRSGGGNSPLHF.

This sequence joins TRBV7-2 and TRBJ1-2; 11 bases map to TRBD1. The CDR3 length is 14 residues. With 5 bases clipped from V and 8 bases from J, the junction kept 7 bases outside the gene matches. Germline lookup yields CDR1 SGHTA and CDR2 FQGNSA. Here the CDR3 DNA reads TGTGCCAGCAGCCTAGGACAGGGGGCGCGAGGCTACACCTTC. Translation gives CASSLGQGARGYTF.

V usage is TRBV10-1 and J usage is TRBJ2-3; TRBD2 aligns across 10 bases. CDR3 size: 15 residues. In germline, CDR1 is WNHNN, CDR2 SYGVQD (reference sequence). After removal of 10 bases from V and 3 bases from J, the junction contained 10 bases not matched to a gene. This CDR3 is CATSLAGATTDTQYF. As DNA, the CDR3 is TGCGCCACCAGCCTAGCGGGAGCCACAACAGATACGCAGTATTTT.

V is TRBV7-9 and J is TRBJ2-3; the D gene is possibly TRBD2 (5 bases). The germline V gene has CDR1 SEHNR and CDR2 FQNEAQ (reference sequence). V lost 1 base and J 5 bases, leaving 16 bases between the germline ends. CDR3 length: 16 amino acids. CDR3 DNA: TGTGCCAGCAGCTTAGACGGGGAAAGGCGTCAAGATACGCAGTATTTT. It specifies CASSLDGERRQDTQYF.

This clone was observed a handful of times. CDR3 protein: CASSVAQGASGELFF. CDR3 sequence (DNA): TGTGCCAGCAGCGTAGCCCAGGGGGCGTCCGGGGAGCTGTTTTTT. The chain links TRBV9 to TRBJ2-2; TRBD1 matches at 8 bases. The ends lost 0 bases at V and 6 bases at J; junction bases unmatched: 4. CDR3 length: 15 residues. Germline V lookup: CDR1 SGDLS, CDR2 YYNGEE.

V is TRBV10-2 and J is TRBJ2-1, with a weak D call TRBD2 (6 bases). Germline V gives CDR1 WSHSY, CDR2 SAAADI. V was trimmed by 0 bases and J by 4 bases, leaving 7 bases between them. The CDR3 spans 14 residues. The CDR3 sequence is CASSESTRYNEQFF. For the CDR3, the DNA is TGCGCCAGCAGTGAGTCGACTAGATACAATGAGCAGTTCTTC.

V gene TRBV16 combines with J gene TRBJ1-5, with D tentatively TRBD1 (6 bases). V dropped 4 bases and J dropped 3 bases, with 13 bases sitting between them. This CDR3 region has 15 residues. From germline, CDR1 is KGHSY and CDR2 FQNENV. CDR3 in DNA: TGTGCCAGCAGCCCAATTGACAGGATCAATCAGCCCCAGCATTTT. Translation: CASSPIDRINQPQHF.

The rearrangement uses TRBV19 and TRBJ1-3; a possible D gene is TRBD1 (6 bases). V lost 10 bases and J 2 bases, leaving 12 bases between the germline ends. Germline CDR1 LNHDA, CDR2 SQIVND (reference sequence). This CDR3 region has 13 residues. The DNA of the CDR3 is TGTGCCACCGAACCAGGGGCTGGAAACACCATATATTTT. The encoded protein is CATEPGAGNTIYF.

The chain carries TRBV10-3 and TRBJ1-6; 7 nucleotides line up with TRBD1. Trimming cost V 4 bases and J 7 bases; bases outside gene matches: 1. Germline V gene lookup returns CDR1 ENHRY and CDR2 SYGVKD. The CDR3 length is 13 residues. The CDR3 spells CAISAGQNSPLHF. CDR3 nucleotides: TGTGCCATCAGTGCGGGACAGAATTCACCCCTCCACTTT.

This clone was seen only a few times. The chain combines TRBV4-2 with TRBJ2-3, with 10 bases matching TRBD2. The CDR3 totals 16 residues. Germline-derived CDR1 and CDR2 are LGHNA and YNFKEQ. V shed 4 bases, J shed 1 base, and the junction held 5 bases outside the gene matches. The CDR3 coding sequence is TGTGCCAGCAGCCCCCAAGCGGGGGGGCGCACAGATACGCAGTATTTT. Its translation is CASSPQAGGRTDTQYF.

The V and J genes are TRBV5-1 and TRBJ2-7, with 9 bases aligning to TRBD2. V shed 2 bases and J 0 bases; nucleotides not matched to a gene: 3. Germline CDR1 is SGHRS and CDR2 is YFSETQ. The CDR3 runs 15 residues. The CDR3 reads CASSLLAGHSYEQYF. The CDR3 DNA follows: TGCGCCAGCAGCTTACTAGCGGGCCACTCCTACGAGCAGTACTTC.

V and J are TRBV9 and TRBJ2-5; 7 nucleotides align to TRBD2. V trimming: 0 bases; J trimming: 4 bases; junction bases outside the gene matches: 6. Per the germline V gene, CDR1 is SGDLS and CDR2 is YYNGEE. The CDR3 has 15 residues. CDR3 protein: CASSVVGTNIETQYF. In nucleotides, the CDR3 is TGTGCCAGCAGCGTAGTGGGGACTAATATAGAGACCCAGTACTTC.

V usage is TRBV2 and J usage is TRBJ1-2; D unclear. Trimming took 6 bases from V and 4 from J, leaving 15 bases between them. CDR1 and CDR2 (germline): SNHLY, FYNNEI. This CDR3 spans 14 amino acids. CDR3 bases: TGTGCCAGCAGATCACCGAGGGATGGCTATGGCTACACCTTC. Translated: CASRSPRDGYGYTF.

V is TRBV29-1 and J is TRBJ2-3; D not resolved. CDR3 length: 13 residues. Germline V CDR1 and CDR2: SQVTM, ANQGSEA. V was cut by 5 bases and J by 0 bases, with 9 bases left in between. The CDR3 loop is CSVNRPSTDTQYF. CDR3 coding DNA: TGCAGCGTTAACAGACCTAGCACAGATACGCAGTATTTT.

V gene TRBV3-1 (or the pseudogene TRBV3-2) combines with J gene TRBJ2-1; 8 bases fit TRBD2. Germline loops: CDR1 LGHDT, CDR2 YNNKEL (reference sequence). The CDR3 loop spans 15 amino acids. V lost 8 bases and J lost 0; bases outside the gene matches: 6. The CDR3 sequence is CASRPGTSSYNEQFF. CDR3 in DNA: TGTGCCAGCCGACCCGGGACTAGCTCCTACAATGAGCAGTTCTTC.

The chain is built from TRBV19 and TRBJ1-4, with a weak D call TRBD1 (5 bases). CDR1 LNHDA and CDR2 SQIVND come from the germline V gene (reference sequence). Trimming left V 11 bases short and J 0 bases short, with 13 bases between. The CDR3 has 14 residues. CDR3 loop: CASRQFATNEKLFF. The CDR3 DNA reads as TGTGCCTCTCGACAGTTTGCAACTAATGAAAAACTGTTTTTT.

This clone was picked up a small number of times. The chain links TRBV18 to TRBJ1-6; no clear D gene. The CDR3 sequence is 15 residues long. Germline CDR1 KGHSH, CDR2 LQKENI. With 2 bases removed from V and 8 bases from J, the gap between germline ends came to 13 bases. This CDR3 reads CASSPTPQVDSPLHF. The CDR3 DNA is TGTGCCAGCTCACCAACTCCCCAGGTGGATTCACCCCTCCACTTT.

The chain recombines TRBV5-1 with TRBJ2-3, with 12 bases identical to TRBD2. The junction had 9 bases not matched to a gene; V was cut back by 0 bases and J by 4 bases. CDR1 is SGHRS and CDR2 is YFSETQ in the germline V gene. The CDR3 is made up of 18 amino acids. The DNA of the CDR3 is TGCGCCAGCAGCTTGGCCACTCTAGCGGGAGGGCACGCAGATACGCAGTATTTT. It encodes CASSLATLAGGHADTQYF. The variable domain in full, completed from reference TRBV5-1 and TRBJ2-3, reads KAGVTQTPRYLIKTRGQQVTLSCSPISGHRSVSWYQQTPGQGLQFLFEYFSETQRNKGNFPGRFSGRQFSNSRSEMNVSTLELGDSALYLCASSLATLAGGHADTQYFGPGTRLTVL.

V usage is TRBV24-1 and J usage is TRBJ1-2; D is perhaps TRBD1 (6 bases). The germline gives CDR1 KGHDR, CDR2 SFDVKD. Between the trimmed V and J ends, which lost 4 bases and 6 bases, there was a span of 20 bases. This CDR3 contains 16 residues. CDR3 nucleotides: TGTGCCACCAGTGACCGCCTCGACAGGTCATACAATGGCTACACCTTC. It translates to CATSDRLDRSYNGYTF.